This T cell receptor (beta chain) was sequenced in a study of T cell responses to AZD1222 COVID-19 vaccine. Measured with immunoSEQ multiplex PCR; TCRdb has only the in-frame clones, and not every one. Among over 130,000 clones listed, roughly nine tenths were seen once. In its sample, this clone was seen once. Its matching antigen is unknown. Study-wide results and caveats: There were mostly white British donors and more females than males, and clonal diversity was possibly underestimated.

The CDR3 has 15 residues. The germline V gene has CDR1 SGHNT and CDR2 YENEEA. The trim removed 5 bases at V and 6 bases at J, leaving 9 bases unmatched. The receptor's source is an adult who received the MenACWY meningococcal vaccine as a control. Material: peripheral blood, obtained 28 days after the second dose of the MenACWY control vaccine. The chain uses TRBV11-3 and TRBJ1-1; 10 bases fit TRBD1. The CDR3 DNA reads TGTGCCAGCAGCCCCCGGGACAGGGGAGCCTCTGAAGCTTTCTTT. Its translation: CASSPRDRGASEAFF.